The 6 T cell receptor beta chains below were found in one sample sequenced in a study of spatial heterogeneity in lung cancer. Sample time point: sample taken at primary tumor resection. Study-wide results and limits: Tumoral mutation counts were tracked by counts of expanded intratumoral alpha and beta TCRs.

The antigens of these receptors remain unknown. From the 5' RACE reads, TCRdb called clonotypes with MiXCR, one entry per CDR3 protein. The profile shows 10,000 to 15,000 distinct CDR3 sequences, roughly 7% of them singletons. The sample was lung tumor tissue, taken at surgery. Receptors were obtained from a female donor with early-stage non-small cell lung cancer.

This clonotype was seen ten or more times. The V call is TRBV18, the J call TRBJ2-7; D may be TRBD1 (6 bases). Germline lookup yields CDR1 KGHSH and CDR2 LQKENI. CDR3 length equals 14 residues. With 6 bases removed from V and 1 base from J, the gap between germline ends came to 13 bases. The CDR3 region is CASSVLDSSYEQYF. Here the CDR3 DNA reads TGTGCCAGCTCGGTACTGGACAGTTCCTACGAGCAGTACTTC.

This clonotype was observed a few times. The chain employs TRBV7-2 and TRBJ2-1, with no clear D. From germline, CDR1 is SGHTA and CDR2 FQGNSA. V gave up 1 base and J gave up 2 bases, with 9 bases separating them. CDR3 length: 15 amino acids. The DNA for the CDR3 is TGTGCCAGCAGCTTAGAGCTCAGCCCCTACAATGAGCAGTTCTTC. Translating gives CASSLELSPYNEQFF.

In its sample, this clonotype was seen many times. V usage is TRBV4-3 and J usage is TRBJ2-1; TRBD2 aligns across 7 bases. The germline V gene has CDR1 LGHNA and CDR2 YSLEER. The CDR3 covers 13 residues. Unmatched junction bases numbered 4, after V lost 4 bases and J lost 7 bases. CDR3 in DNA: TGCGCCAGCAGCCCTGGGGGAGGGAATGAGCAGTTCTTC. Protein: CASSPGGGNEQFF.

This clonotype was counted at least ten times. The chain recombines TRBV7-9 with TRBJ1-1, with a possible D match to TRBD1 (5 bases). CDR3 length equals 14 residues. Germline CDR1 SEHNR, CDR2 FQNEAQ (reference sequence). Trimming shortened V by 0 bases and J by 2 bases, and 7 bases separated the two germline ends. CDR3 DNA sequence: TGTGCCAGCAGCTTAGCGACAGCTAACACTGAAGCTTTCTTT. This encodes CASSLATANTEAFF.

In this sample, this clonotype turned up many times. CDR3 sequence reads: CASSLAPGSGANVLTF. CDR3 DNA: TGTGCCAGCAGCTTGGCCCCGGGCTCTGGGGCCAACGTCCTGACTTTC. This chain connects TRBV5-4 to TRBJ2-6; D call uncertain. In germline, CDR1 is SGHNT, CDR2 YYREEE (reference sequence). The CDR3 is 16 amino acids. The V gene lost 0 bases and the J gene lost 0 bases, with 7 bases spanning the gap. The full variable domain, completed using reference TRBV5-4 and TRBJ2-6, is ETGVTQSPTHLIKTRGQQVTLRCSSQSGHNTVSWYQQALGQGPQFIFQYYREEENGRGNFPPRFSGLQFPNYSSELNVNALELDDSALYLCASSLAPGSGANVLTFGAGSRLTVL.

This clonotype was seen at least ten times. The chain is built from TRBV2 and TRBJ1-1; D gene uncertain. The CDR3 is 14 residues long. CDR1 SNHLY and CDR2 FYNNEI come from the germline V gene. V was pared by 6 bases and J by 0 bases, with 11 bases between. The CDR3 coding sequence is TGTGCCAGCAGGGTATTTTTAATGAACACTGAAGCTTTCTTT. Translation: CASRVFLMNTEAFF.